Below are 16 T cell receptor beta chains sequenced from a single sample in a study of T cells in Graves' hyperthyroidism and ophthalmopathy. RNA transcripts provided the source from which TCR beta CDR3 regions were amplified. First-round RT-PCR targeting the TCR CDR3 was performed with the HTBI primer set. MiXCR, run by TCRdb on the multiplex PCR reads, gives a single entry per CDR3 protein. The table lists some 560,000 distinct CDR3 sequences, 14% of them singletons. The sequenced sample was blood. These receptor sequences come from a woman between 35 and 50 years old with Graves' hyperthyroidism.

This clonotype was seen more than once but under ten times. The rearrangement uses TRBV7-9 and TRBJ1-6; TRBD1 agrees at 9 bases. Germline CDR1 SEHNR, CDR2 FQNEAQ (reference sequence). V trimming: 4 bases; J trimming: 9 bases; junction bases outside the gene matches: 7. This CDR3 is built from 15 residues. CDR3 loop: CASSSGDRESSPLHF. The CDR3 region has the DNA TGTGCCAGCAGCTCTGGGGACAGGGAAAGTTCACCCCTCCACTTT.

This clonotype was counted a few times. This chain connects TRBV5-6 to TRBJ1-1; 9 nucleotides agree with TRBD1. CDR3 size: 14 residues. Trimming cost V 4 bases and J 4 bases; bases outside gene matches: 5. Germline CDR1 SGHDT, CDR2 YYEEEE. The DNA for the CDR3 is TGTGCCAGCAGCGTTCCGGGACAGGGCACTGAAGCTTTCTTT. Its translation: CASSVPGQGTEAFF.

The chain is built from TRBV10-2 and TRBJ1-6, with TRBD1 identical over 11 bases. Germline V gene sequence: CDR1 WSHSY, CDR2 SAAADI. The CDR3 sequence is 14 residues long. The V and J ends lost 5 bases and 9 bases, in that order; junction bases with no gene match: 3. CDR3 amino acids: CASSFGQGASPLHF. The CDR3 DNA reads as TGCGCCAGCAGTTTCGGACAGGGGGCTTCACCCCTCCACTTT.

The sample holds a few counts of this clonotype. V gene TRBV27 combines with J gene TRBJ2-5; TRBD2 might be the D (5 bases). V lost 6 bases to trimming and J lost 0 bases, with 14 bases between them. Germline V gives CDR1 MNHEY, CDR2 SMNVEV (reference sequence). This CDR3 contains 15 residues. CDR3 coding DNA: TGTGCCAGCAGAGGTTCGGGATCGTACCAAGAGACCCAGTACTTC. The encoded protein is CASRGSGSYQETQYF.

CDR3 in DNA: TGCGCCAGCAGCCAAGTATTGGTGGGCTCTGGAAACACCATATATTTT. Translating gives CASSQVLVGSGNTIYF. V gene TRBV4-1 combines with J gene TRBJ1-3; no reliable D call. V dropped 1 base and J dropped 0 bases, with 10 bases sitting between them. Germline CDR1 and CDR2: MGHRA and YSYEKL. The CDR3 totals 16 residues.

This clonotype was observed many times. V usage is TRBV20-1 and J usage is TRBJ1-1; D is uncertain. The V gene lost 3 bases and the J gene lost 1 base, with 15 bases spanning the gap. Germline loops: CDR1 DFQATT, CDR2 SNEGSKA (reference sequence). This CDR3 has 15 residues. The CDR3 loop reads CSARRSEFTNTEAFF. In DNA form, the CDR3 reads TGCAGTGCTAGGAGGTCGGAGTTTACGAACACTGAAGCTTTCTTT.

This clonotype was detected once. A much larger clone lies a single base off, so this may be a read error. The chain employs TRBV3-1 and TRBJ2-2, with 9 bases identical to TRBD1. Per germline, CDR1 LGHDT and CDR2 YNNKEL (reference sequence). The CDR3 covers 17 residues. V lost 5 bases and J lost 5; bases outside the gene matches: 12. The CDR3 nucleotides are TGTGCCAGCAGCGCCCTGCGGGGACAGGGATCTACCGGGGAGCTGTTTTTT. It yields the protein CASSALRGQGSTGELFF.

This clonotype was seen many times. The genes are TRBV27 and TRBJ2-7; 7 nucleotides line up with TRBD1. J was trimmed by 3 bases and V by 8 bases; bases with no gene match: 7. Germline V gene data show CDR1 as MNHEY and CDR2 as SMNVEV (reference sequence). The CDR3 runs 13 residues. The CDR3 sequence is CASGTGTDYEQYF. The CDR3 nucleotides are TGTGCCAGCGGTACCGGGACAGACTACGAGCAGTACTTC.

This clonotype was seen ten or more times. The chain couples TRBV12-3 or TRBV12-4 to TRBJ2-3, with D possibly being TRBD2 (6 bases). The CDR3 contains 17 residues. Between the trimmed V and J ends, which lost 5 bases and 2 bases, there was a span of 20 bases. CDR3 sequence (DNA): TGTGCCAGCAGTGGCCCCCTGCTAGCGCGGAACACAGATACGCAGTATTTT. Its protein product is CASSGPLLARNTDTQYF.

In its sample, this clonotype was seen a few times. The genes are TRBV9 and TRBJ2-1; 7 nucleotides align to TRBD2. V gave up 5 bases and J gave up 7 bases; unmatched junction bases: 15. The CDR3 spans 16 residues. The germline CDR1 and CDR2 sequences are SGDLS and YYNGEE. CDR3 nucleotides: TGTGCCAGCAGTTCCGAGTGGGGGAGGGCCGGTAATGAGCAGTTCTTC. Its translation is CASSSEWGRAGNEQFF. The full variable domain, rest sourced from reference TRBV9 and TRBJ2-1, is DSGVTQTPKHLITATGQRVTLRCSPRSGDLSVYWYQQSLDQGLQFLIQYYNGEERAKGNILERFSAQQFPDLHSELNLSSLELGDSALYFCASSSEWGRAGNEQFFGPGTRLTVL.

This clonotype occurred many times. The V gene is TRBV12-3 or TRBV12-4, the J gene TRBJ1-5; D possibly corresponds to TRBD1 (6 bases). The CDR3 is 17 amino acids. The V end lost 1 base, the J end lost 0 bases, and 13 bases lay between the germline ends. CDR3: CASSLGRGANSNQPQHF. CDR3 nucleotide sequence: TGTGCCAGCAGTTTAGGGCGGGGGGCTAATAGCAATCAGCCCCAGCATTTT.

This chain connects TRBV5-1 to TRBJ2-1, with TRBD1 matching 11 bases. The V gene's germline CDR1 is SGHRS and CDR2 YFSETQ. The CDR3 covers 15 residues. The V and J ends lost 3 bases and 10 bases, in that order; junction bases with no gene match: 9. DNA for the CDR3: TGCGCCAGCAGCTCCGGGACAGGGGGTTCTATGGAGCAGTTCTTC. Protein product: CASSSGTGGSMEQFF. The variable domain in full, with the rest retrieved from reference TRBV5-1 and TRBJ2-1, is KAGVTQTPRYLIKTRGQQVTLSCSPISGHRSVSWYQQTPGQGLQFLFEYFSETQRNKGNFPGRFSGRQFSNSRSEMNVSTLELGDSALYLCASSSGTGGSMEQFFGPGTRLTVL.

This clonotype occurred many times. CDR3 amino acids: CASSLGPMGETQYF. Written as DNA, the CDR3 is TGTGCCAGCAGCTTAGGCCCCATGGGGGAGACCCAGTACTTC. This rearrangement joins TRBV7-9 to TRBJ2-5; D unresolved. V gave up 1 base and J gave up 5 bases, with 11 bases separating them. This CDR3 comprises 14 residues. CDR1 SEHNR and CDR2 FQNEAQ come from the germline V gene (reference sequence). Using reference TRBV7-9 and TRBJ2-5 for the parts outside the CDR3, the full variable domain is DTGVSQNPRHKITKRGQNVTFRCDPISEHNRLYWYRQTLGQGPEFLTYFQNEAQLEKSRLLSDRFSAERPKGSFSTLEIQRTEQGDSAMYLCASSLGPMGETQYFGPGTRLLVL.

This clonotype was counted a few times. J is TRBJ2-7 and V is TRBV7-9; TRBD2 is a possible D gene (6 bases). The CDR3 runs to 15 residues. Germline CDR1 reads SEHNR; CDR2 reads FQNEAQ (reference sequence). The V end lost 1 base, the J end lost 5 bases, and 15 bases lay between the germline ends. The CDR3 sequence is CASSLVPSATDEQYF. DNA of the CDR3: TGTGCCAGCAGCTTAGTACCTAGCGCCACCGACGAGCAGTACTTC.

This clonotype was seen at least ten times. V is TRBV30 and J is TRBJ1-2; the D gene is possibly TRBD1 (5 bases). This CDR3 is built from 11 residues. Germline V gene lookup returns CDR1 GTSNPN and CDR2 SVGIG (reference sequence). Deletions cut 2 bases from V and 10 bases from J, with 11 bases between. CDR3 residues: CAWSRGDYYTF. DNA of the CDR3: TGTGCCTGGAGTCGGGGGGATTACTACACCTTC. The full variable domain, completed using reference TRBV30 and TRBJ1-2, is SQTIHQWPATLVQPVGSPLSLECTVEGTSNPNLYWYRQAAGRGLQLLFYSVGIGQISSEVPQNLSASRPQDRQFILSSKKLLLSDSGFYLCAWSRGDYYTFGSGTRLTVV.

This clonotype was seen a few times. The V gene is TRBV12-5, the J gene TRBJ1-5, with D perhaps matching TRBD1 (5 bases). CDR1 is LGHNT, CDR2 FRNRAP, per germline. V was trimmed by 7 bases and J by 3 bases, leaving 10 bases between them. This CDR3 has 13 amino acids. The chain's CDR3 is CASALTANQPQHF. The DNA for the CDR3 is TGTGCTAGTGCCCTGACAGCCAATCAGCCCCAGCATTTT. The entire variable domain, with the rest obtained from reference TRBV12-5 and TRBJ1-5, is as follows: DARVTQTPRHKVTEMGQEVTMRCQPILGHNTVFWYRQTMMQGLELLAYFRNRAPLDDSGMPKDRFSAEMPDATLATLKIQPSEPRDSAVYFCASALTANQPQHFGDGTRLSIL.